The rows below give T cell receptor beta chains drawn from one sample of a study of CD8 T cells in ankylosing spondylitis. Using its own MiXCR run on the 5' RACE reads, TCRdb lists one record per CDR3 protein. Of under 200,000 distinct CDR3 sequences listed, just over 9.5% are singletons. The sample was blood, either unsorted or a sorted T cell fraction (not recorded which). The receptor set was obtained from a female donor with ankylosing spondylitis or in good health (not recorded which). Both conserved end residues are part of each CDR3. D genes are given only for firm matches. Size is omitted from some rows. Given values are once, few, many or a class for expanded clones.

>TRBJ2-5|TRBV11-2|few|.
TGTGCCAGCAGCTTAGGGGGTCAGACCCAGTACTTC
CASSLGGQTQYF
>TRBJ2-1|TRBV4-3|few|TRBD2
TGCGCCAGCAGCCTCCGACGGCTACTAGCGGGAGGGGAGGATGAGCAGTTCTTC
CASSLRRLLAGGEDEQFF
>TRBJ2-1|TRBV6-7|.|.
TGTGCCAGCAGTTGTCGGCAGCCTCCCTACAATGAGCAGTTCTTC
CASSCRQPPYNEQFF
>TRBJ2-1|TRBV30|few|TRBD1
TGTGCCTGGAGAACGGGACAGGGTACCAATGAGCAGTTCTTC
CAWRTGQGTNEQFF
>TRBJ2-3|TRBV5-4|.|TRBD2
TGTGCCAGCAGCTCCTTATTTACTAGCGAAGATACGCAGTATTTT
CASSSLFTSEDTQYF
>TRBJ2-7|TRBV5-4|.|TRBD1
TGTGCCAGCAGCGGGGACAGCGGCGAGCAGTACTTC
CASSGDSGEQYF
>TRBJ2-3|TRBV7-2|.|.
TGTGCCAGCAGCTCAGGGGGAGGGTGGACAGATACGCAGTATTTT
CASSSGGGWTDTQYF
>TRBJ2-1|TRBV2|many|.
TGTGCCAGCAGTGAACGGACTTCCCTCGGTGAGCAGTTCTTC
CASSERTSLGEQFF
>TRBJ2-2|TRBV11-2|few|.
TGTGCCAGCAGCCCCTATAGCCATCCCACCGGGGAGCTGTTTTTT
CASSPYSHPTGELFF
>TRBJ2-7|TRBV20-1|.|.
TGCAGTGCTAGAGATCAGATGGGCGGGTCGATCTACGAGCAGTACTTC
CSARDQMGGSIYEQYF
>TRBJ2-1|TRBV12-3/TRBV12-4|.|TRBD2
TGTGCCAGCAGTTTCCCTGGACTAGACAATGAGCAGTTCTTC
CASSFPGLDNEQFF
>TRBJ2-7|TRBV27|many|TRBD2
TGTGCCAGCAGTTCCTTGGGCGGGAGGACCCACGAGCAGTACTTC
CASSSLGGRTHEQYF
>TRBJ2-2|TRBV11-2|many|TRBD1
TGTGCCAGCATCAAAACCCGGACAGGGCCAAAGGAGCTGTTTTTT
CASIKTRTGPKELFF
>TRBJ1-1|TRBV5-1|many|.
TGCGCCAGCAGACCGGGGGTCCCTGAAGCTTTCTTT
CASRPGVPEAFF
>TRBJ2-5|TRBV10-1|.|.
TGCGCCAGCAGTGAAACAGTCTACAGGGTACAAGAGACCCAGTACTTC
CASSETVYRVQETQYF
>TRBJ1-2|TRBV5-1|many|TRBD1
TGCGCCAGCAGCGGAGAGGGACAGGGAGGTGGCTACACCTTC
CASSGEGQGGGYTF
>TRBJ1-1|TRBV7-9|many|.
TGTGCCAGCAGCCTCCGGGATTTGGACACTGAAGCTTTCTTT
CASSLRDLDTEAFF
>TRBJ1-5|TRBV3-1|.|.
TGTGCCAGCAGCCTGGAGGGAACTCAGCCCCAGCATTTT
CASSLEGTQPQHF
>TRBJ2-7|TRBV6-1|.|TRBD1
TGTGCCAGCAGCCCACAGGGGAACTACGAGCAGTACTTC
CASSPQGNYEQYF
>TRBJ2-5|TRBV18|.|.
TGTGCCAGCTCACCACCAGGCACGGGGGACGCGGAGACCCAGTACTTC
CASSPPGTGDAETQYF
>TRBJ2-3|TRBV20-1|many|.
TGCAGTGGCAGCGGAGCCCCAGATACGCAGTATTTT
CSGSGAPDTQYF
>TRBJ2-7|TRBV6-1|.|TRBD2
TGTGCCGCCTCCGCGGGAGGACTAGGGGAGCAGTACTTC
CAASAGGLGEQYF
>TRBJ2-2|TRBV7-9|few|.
TGTGCCAGCAGCTTAGCACAGGGGACTTGGGACACCGGGGAGCTGTTTTTT
CASSLAQGTWDTGELFF
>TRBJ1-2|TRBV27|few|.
TGTGCCAGCAGTTTGGGCGGCAGAAGCTATGGCTACACCTTC
CASSLGGRSYGYTF
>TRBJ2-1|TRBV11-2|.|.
TGTGCCAGCAGCTTAGATCGGAGGGACCGGGGCATTTCCTACAATGAGCAGTTCTTC
CASSLDRRDRGISYNEQFF
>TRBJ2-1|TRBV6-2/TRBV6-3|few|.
TGTGCCAGCAAGGGCCGCATTGGAACCTACAATGAGCAGTTCTTC
CASKGRIGTYNEQFF
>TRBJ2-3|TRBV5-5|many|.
TGTGCCAGCAGCTACGACCCGAGGGAGGCCAAGCCATATACGCAGTATTTT
CASSYDPREAKPYTQYF
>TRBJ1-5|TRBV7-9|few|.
TGTGCCAGCAGCGGGGCGGACGGTAGCAATCAGCCCCAGCATTTT
CASSGADGSNQPQHF
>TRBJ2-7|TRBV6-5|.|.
TGTGCCAGCAGTTACCGGGGCTACGAGCAGTACTTC
CASSYRGYEQYF
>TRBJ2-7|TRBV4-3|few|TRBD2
TGCGCCAGCAGCCAAGAAGGAAGCGGGAGGGCCATAGCCTACGAGCAGTACTTC
CASSQEGSGRAIAYEQYF
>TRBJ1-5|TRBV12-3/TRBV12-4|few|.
TGTGCCAGCACTTTTTGGCTTTCGGACAGTCGGGAAATTAGCAATCAGCCCCAGCATTTT
CASTFWLSDSREISNQPQHF
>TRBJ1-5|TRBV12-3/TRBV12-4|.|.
TGTGCCAGCAGTTTGGCTGCAAATAGCAATCAGCCCCAGCATTTT
CASSLAANSNQPQHF
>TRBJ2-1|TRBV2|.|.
TGTGCCAGCACCGCCGTAGGGAGTAGCAATGAGCAGTTCTTC
CASTAVGSSNEQFF
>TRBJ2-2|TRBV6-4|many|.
TGTGCCAGCAGTGACGGGCGGGCAGGACAGACCGGGGAGCTGTTTTTT
CASSDGRAGQTGELFF
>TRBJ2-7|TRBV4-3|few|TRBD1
TGCGCCAGCAGCCAAGGGACAGGAAACTACGAGCAGTACTTC
CASSQGTGNYEQYF
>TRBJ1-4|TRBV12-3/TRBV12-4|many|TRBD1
TGTGCCAGCCGTTCCTACCGGGACAGGCACGAAAAACTGTTTTTT
CASRSYRDRHEKLFF
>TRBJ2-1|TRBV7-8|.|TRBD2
TGTGCCACGCGACGCGAGCGGGGGTACAATGAGCAGTTCTTC
CATRRERGYNEQFF
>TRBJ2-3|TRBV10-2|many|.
TGCGCCAGCAGTGCGGGAGAAGCGCAGTATTTT
CASSAGEAQYF
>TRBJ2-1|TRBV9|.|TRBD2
TGTGCCAGCAGCGGGAGCGGGAGCTTGGGCAATGAGCAGTTCTTC
CASSGSGSLGNEQFF
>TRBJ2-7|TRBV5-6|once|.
TGTGCCAGCAGCTTGAACGTACACGAGCAGTACTTC
CASSLNVHEQYF
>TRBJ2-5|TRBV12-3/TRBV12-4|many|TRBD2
TGTGCCAGCAGTCTCAGACTAGCGGGAGAGTGGGAGACCCAGTACTTC
CASSLRLAGEWETQYF
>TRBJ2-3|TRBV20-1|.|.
TGCAGTGGGGGGCTAGGGGTAAAAAACACAGATACGCAGTATTTT
CSGGLGVKNTDTQYF
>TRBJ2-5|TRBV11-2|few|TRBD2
TGTGCCAGCAGCTTAGATCTCGGGAGGGTCGGGGAGACCCAGTACTTC
CASSLDLGRVGETQYF
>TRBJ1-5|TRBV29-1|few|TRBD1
TGCAGCGTTGTTGGGGACAGCCATCAGCCCCAGCATTTT
CSVVGDSHQPQHF
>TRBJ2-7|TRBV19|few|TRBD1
TGTGCCAGTAGTGGACAGGTTGGAGACGAGCAGTACTTC
CASSGQVGDEQYF
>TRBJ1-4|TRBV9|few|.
TGTGCCAGCAGCGTAGGGAGGAGCAACTCTAATGAAAAACTGTTTTTT
CASSVGRSNSNEKLFF
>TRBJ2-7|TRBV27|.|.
TGTGCCAGCAGTTACGGTTCAGGTTACGAGCAGTACTTC
CASSYGSGYEQYF